The 28 T cell receptor beta chains in this list originate from one sample, sequenced in a study of beta chain features in type 1 diabetes. Of the isolated RNA, all was reverse transcribed, and so the sequenced material was expressed TCRB transcripts. Sequenced by immunoSEQ multiplex PCR; TCRdb stores in-frame clones only, minus some. The data contain a few hundred thousand clones, roughly 31% of them singletons. The sample taken for sequencing was naive CD4+ T cells from blood. These TCRs come from a young man in good health.

This clone was found a few times. This sequence joins TRBV9 and TRBJ1-2; unclear D gene. The CDR3 consists of 15 residues. Trimming cost V 0 bases and J 2 bases, with 11 bases left between them. The germline gives CDR1 SGDLS, CDR2 YYNGEE. CDR3 in amino acids: CASSVEASQNYGYTF. CDR3 bases: TGTGCCAGCAGCGTAGAGGCCAGTCAAAACTATGGCTACACCTTC.

This clone was detected only a few times. The rearrangement uses TRBV15 and TRBJ2-5; perhaps D is TRBD1 or TRBD2 (5 bases each). The CDR3 is 16 residues long. Trimming left V 1 base short and J 4 bases short, with 16 bases between. The germline V gene encodes CDR1 LNHNV and CDR2 YYDKDF (reference sequence). The CDR3 loop is CATSRGGQGDPETQYF. The CDR3 coding sequence is TGTGCCACCAGCAGAGGAGGGCAGGGAGATCCAGAGACCCAGTACTTC.

V gene TRBV7-2 combines with J gene TRBJ2-5, with TRBD2 identical over 9 bases. The CDR3 covers 15 residues. The germline CDR1 and CDR2 sequences are SGHTA and FQGNSA. V gave up 5 bases and J gave up 5 bases; unmatched junction bases: 9. The CDR3 DNA reads TGTGCCAGCAGCCTGACTAGCGGCGATCGGGAGACCCAGTACTTC. Translated, it gives CASSLTSGDRETQYF. Together with reference TRBV7-2 and TRBJ2-5, the CDR3 gives the full variable domain: GAGVSQSPSNKVTEKGKDVELRCDPISGHTALYWYRQSLGQGLEFLIYFQGNSAPDKSGLPSDRFSAERTGGSVSTLTIQRTQQEDSAVYLCASSLTSGDRETQYFGPGTRLLVL.

This clone was observed a handful of times. The sample has other DNA sequences that encode this CDR3 too. V usage is TRBV7-3 and J usage is TRBJ2-5; D might be TRBD2 (6 bases). The V gene lost 5 bases and the J gene lost 0 bases, with 7 bases spanning the gap. Germline V gene data show CDR1 as SGHTA and CDR2 as FQGTGA. This CDR3 comprises 13 residues. The CDR3 protein is CASSRDYQETQYF. The CDR3 DNA reads TGTGCCAGCAGCCGGGACTACCAAGAGACCCAGTACTTC.

The chain has TRBV7-2 and TRBJ1-2, with TRBD1 matching 7 bases. Germline CDR1 and CDR2: SGHTA and FQGNSA. This CDR3 contains 14 residues. V dropped 5 bases and J dropped 4; count of bases not matched to a gene: 7. CDR3 protein: CASSPDREGYGYTF. In DNA form, the CDR3 reads TGTGCCAGCAGCCCCGACAGGGAAGGCTATGGCTACACCTTC. Drawing the rest from reference TRBV7-2 and TRBJ1-2, the complete variable domain is GAGVSQSPSNKVTEKGKDVELRCDPISGHTALYWYRQSLGQGLEFLIYFQGNSAPDKSGLPSDRFSAERTGGSVSTLTIQRTQQEDSAVYLCASSPDREGYGYTFGSGTRLTVV.

This clone was picked up a small number of times. V usage is TRBV7-2 and J usage is TRBJ2-7; 13 bases agree with TRBD2. Germline loops: CDR1 SGHTA, CDR2 FQGNSA. V gave up 4 bases and J gave up 2 bases; unmatched junction bases: 14. The CDR3 is 19 residues long. CDR3 sequence reads: CASSSPLGRGTSGTYEQYF. The CDR3 nucleotides are TGTGCCAGCAGCTCACCATTGGGACGCGGGACTAGCGGGACCTACGAGCAGTACTTC.

The table lists this clone with a few counts. The J gene is TRBJ2-7, the V gene TRBV5-1, with 10 nucleotides matching TRBD2. Trimming took 0 bases from V and 5 from J; bases not matched to a gene: 5. CDR3 length: 15 amino acids. Germline lookup yields CDR1 SGHRS and CDR2 YFSETQ. The CDR3 is CASSLEPAGGNEQYF. In nucleotides, the CDR3 is TGCGCCAGCAGCTTGGAGCCAGCGGGAGGGAACGAGCAGTACTTC.

This clone was recorded only once. This chain connects TRBV30 to TRBJ2-2; 7 bases are shared with TRBD1. This CDR3 comprises 15 residues. The germline gives CDR1 GTSNPN, CDR2 SVGIG (reference sequence). With 3 bases clipped from V and 1 base from J, the junction kept 5 bases outside the gene matches. The CDR3 nucleotides are TGTGCCTGGAGGCCAGGGGGTGGGAACACCGGGGAGCTGTTTTTT. Its translation: CAWRPGGGNTGELFF.

A few counts support this clone. The chain employs TRBV5-1 and TRBJ2-1, with D possibly TRBD2 on 5 matching bases. This CDR3 spans 16 amino acids. Germline CDR1 SGHRS, CDR2 YFSETQ. The V and J ends lost 5 bases and 0 bases respectively, with 15 bases between them. In nucleotides, the CDR3 is TGCGCCAGCAGGTCAGTCCTGGGGAGCTCCTACAATGAGCAGTTCTTC. Its protein product is CASRSVLGSSYNEQFF. Together with reference TRBV5-1 and TRBJ2-1, the CDR3 gives the full variable domain: KAGVTQTPRYLIKTRGQQVTLSCSPISGHRSVSWYQQTPGQGLQFLFEYFSETQRNKGNFPGRFSGRQFSNSRSEMNVSTLELGDSALYLCASRSVLGSSYNEQFFGPGTRLTVL.

The chain has TRBV9 and TRBJ2-1; 9 bases line up with TRBD2. Germline-derived CDR1 and CDR2 are SGDLS and YYNGEE. The CDR3 is 14 amino acids. The J segment lost 9 bases and the V segment lost 2 bases, leaving 6 bases of the junction unmatched. The CDR3 here is CASSVVAGVGEQFF. The CDR3 coding sequence is TGTGCCAGCAGCGTGGTAGCGGGAGTAGGTGAGCAGTTCTTC.

The chain is built from TRBV9 and TRBJ2-1; 13 bases agree with TRBD2. The CDR3 extends over 16 amino acids. V shed 3 bases, J shed 6 bases, and the junction held 6 bases outside the gene matches. The germline V gene has CDR1 SGDLS and CDR2 YYNGEE. The CDR3 spells CASSARGLAGANEQFF. CDR3 coding DNA: TGTGCCAGCAGCGCGCGAGGACTAGCGGGAGCCAATGAGCAGTTCTTC.

This clone turned up a few times. The chain links TRBV28 to TRBJ2-7; 7 nucleotides line up with TRBD1. Losses at the gene ends were 5 bases for V and 6 bases for J; bases not matched to a gene: 10. The CDR3 spans 14 residues. Germline assignment: CDR1 MDHEN and CDR2 SYDVKM. The CDR3, as DNA: TGTGCCAGCAGTCCACTGACAGGGAAGCTCGAGCAGTACTTC. It is translated as CASSPLTGKLEQYF.

The chain is built from TRBV20-1 and TRBJ1-1; a possible D gene is TRBD1 (6 bases). The CDR3 spans 11 residues. The germline CDR1 and CDR2 sequences are DFQATT and SNEGSKA (reference sequence). The V gene lost 5 bases and the J gene lost 6 bases, with 10 bases spanning the gap. The CDR3, as DNA: TGCAGTGCTGAGTCAGGGGCTGAAGCTTTCTTT. Its translation is CSAESGAEAFF.

The CDR3 region has the DNA TGTGCCTGGAATGGGATCCAGGGCTTGACTGAAAAACTGTTTTTT. This sequence encodes CAWNGIQGLTEKLFF. V is TRBV30 and J is TRBJ1-4, with a tentative D call TRBD1 (5 bases). The CDR3 runs 15 residues. Looked up from germline, CDR1 is GTSNPN and CDR2 is SVGIG (reference sequence). The V end lost 4 bases, the J end lost 7 bases, and 19 bases lay between the germline ends.

This clone was seen a few times. The chain links TRBV7-2 to TRBJ2-5, with 7 nucleotides matching TRBD2. The CDR3 is made up of 13 amino acids. The trim removed 5 bases at V and 5 bases at J, leaving 5 bases unmatched. Germline-derived CDR1 and CDR2 are SGHTA and FQGNSA. CDR3: CASSAGEWETQYF. The CDR3 DNA follows: TGTGCCAGCAGCGCGGGGGAGTGGGAGACCCAGTACTTC.

The chain links TRBV28 to TRBJ2-1; 16 bases are a match to TRBD2. In germline, CDR1 is MDHEN, CDR2 SYDVKM. Unmatched junction bases numbered 3, after V lost 6 bases and J lost 1 base. The CDR3 loop spans 17 amino acids. CDR3 region: CASSSGLAGGSYNEQFF. In nucleotides, the CDR3 is TGTGCCAGCAGCTCGGGACTAGCGGGAGGGTCCTACAATGAGCAGTTCTTC.

The genes are TRBV30 and TRBJ1-1; 8 nucleotides agree with TRBD1. The CDR3 contains 14 residues. Germline assignment: CDR1 GTSNPN and CDR2 SVGIG (reference sequence). V lost 0 bases, J lost 3 bases, and 3 bases stayed unmatched. In DNA form, the CDR3 reads TGTGCCTGGAGTGTAGACAGGGGTTACACTGAAGCTTTCTTT. This codes for CAWSVDRGYTEAFF.

This clone was seen a few times. This sample also contains other DNA sequences that code for the same CDR3. V is TRBV20-1 and J is TRBJ2-1; D is possibly TRBD2 (5 bases). V lost 1 base, J lost 10 bases, and 8 bases lay in between. This CDR3 spans 11 amino acids. Germline CDR1 DFQATT, CDR2 SNEGSKA (reference sequence). The DNA of the CDR3 is TGCAGTGCTAGAGGCCCGGGAGAGCAGTTCTTC. This codes for CSARGPGEQFF.

The rearrangement joins TRBV29-1 to TRBJ1-1; no reliable D call. This CDR3 is 11 amino acids long. Trimming took off 4 bases at V and 4 bases at J, with 7 bases between the two ends. Per germline, CDR1 SQVTM and CDR2 ANQGSEA. The DNA for the CDR3 is TGCAGCGTTGTATCGGGCACTGAAGCTTTCTTT. This gives the protein CSVVSGTEAFF.

In this sample, this clone turned up a few times. This chain links TRBV29-1 with TRBJ1-1; D might be TRBD1 (5 bases). Trimming shortened V by 0 bases and J by 6 bases, and 17 bases separated the two germline ends. The V gene's germline CDR1 is SQVTM and CDR2 ANQGSEA. This CDR3 has 15 residues. The DNA of the CDR3 is TGCAGCGTTGAAGATCGGGCCGGGACTGGAGCTGAAGCTTTCTTT. It yields the protein CSVEDRAGTGAEAFF.

V gene TRBV27 combines with J gene TRBJ2-3; D is unclear. CDR1 and CDR2 (germline): MNHEY, SMNVEV (reference sequence). V was cut by 0 bases and J by 10 bases, with 11 bases left in between. This CDR3 region has 13 residues. The CDR3 region is CASSLSDPASQYF. DNA for the CDR3: TGTGCCAGCAGTTTATCCGACCCCGCATCGCAGTATTTT.

The rearrangement uses TRBV2 and TRBJ2-1; 13 bases are a match to TRBD2. The CDR3 loop spans 17 amino acids. V shed 5 bases and J 3 bases; nucleotides not matched to a gene: 7. The germline CDR1 and CDR2 sequences are SNHLY and FYNNEI. The CDR3 sequence is CASSRERLAGGYNEQFF. In nucleotides, the CDR3 is TGTGCCAGCAGTAGGGAGAGACTAGCGGGAGGCTACAATGAGCAGTTCTTC.

The V call is TRBV15, the J call TRBJ1-5, with unresolved D. This CDR3 is 17 amino acids long. Germline V gene sequence: CDR1 LNHNV, CDR2 YYDKDF (reference sequence). Deletions cut 0 bases from V and 2 bases from J, with 14 bases between. In DNA form, the CDR3 reads TGTGCCACCAGCAGAGATAGTGGCGGGAGAGGCAATCAGCCCCAGCATTTT. It yields the protein CATSRDSGGRGNQPQHF.

The genes are TRBV9 and TRBJ2-5, with D uncertain. In germline, CDR1 is SGDLS, CDR2 YYNGEE. V lost 0 bases and J 5 bases, leaving 11 bases between the germline ends. This CDR3 is 14 amino acids long. DNA for the CDR3: TGTGCCAGCAGCGTAGGCCCTACCCGGGAGACCCAGTACTTC. Amino acid sequence: CASSVGPTRETQYF.

V usage is TRBV10-1 and J usage is TRBJ2-1, with TRBD1 matching over 9 bases. J lost 7 bases, V lost 0 bases, and 4 bases had no gene match. The CDR3 sequence is 15 residues long. Germline assignment: CDR1 WNHNN and CDR2 SYGVQD (reference sequence). The CDR3 loop reads CASSESGQGRNEQFF. CDR3 coding DNA: TGCGCCAGCAGTGAGTCCGGACAGGGGAGGAATGAGCAGTTCTTC.

The V and J genes are TRBV9 and TRBJ2-1, with D uncertain. Trimming took off 0 bases at V and 0 bases at J, with 4 bases between the two ends. The CDR3 runs 14 residues. CDR1 and CDR2 from the germline V gene are SGDLS and YYNGEE. CDR3 loop: CASSVGYSYNEQFF. The CDR3 coding sequence is TGTGCCAGCAGCGTAGGGTACTCCTACAATGAGCAGTTCTTC.

This clone has only a few counts. The chain carries TRBV30 and TRBJ1-1; D unresolved. V lost 3 bases and J 0 bases, leaving 11 bases between the germline ends. The CDR3 spans 14 residues. Germline V lookup: CDR1 GTSNPN, CDR2 SVGIG (reference sequence). Written as DNA, the CDR3 is TGTGCCTGGAGCTGGGCTCGGATGAACACTGAAGCTTTCTTT. Amino acid sequence: CAWSWARMNTEAFF.

The chain employs TRBV5-1 and TRBJ2-7, with a weak D call TRBD2 (6 bases). This CDR3 is 15 amino acids long. CDR1 and CDR2 from the germline V gene are SGHRS and YFSETQ. V lost 0 bases and J lost 3, with 13 bases in between. Written as DNA, the CDR3 is TGCGCCAGCAGCTTGGAATACGGGAGCTTCTACGAGCAGTACTTC. Translating gives CASSLEYGSFYEQYF.